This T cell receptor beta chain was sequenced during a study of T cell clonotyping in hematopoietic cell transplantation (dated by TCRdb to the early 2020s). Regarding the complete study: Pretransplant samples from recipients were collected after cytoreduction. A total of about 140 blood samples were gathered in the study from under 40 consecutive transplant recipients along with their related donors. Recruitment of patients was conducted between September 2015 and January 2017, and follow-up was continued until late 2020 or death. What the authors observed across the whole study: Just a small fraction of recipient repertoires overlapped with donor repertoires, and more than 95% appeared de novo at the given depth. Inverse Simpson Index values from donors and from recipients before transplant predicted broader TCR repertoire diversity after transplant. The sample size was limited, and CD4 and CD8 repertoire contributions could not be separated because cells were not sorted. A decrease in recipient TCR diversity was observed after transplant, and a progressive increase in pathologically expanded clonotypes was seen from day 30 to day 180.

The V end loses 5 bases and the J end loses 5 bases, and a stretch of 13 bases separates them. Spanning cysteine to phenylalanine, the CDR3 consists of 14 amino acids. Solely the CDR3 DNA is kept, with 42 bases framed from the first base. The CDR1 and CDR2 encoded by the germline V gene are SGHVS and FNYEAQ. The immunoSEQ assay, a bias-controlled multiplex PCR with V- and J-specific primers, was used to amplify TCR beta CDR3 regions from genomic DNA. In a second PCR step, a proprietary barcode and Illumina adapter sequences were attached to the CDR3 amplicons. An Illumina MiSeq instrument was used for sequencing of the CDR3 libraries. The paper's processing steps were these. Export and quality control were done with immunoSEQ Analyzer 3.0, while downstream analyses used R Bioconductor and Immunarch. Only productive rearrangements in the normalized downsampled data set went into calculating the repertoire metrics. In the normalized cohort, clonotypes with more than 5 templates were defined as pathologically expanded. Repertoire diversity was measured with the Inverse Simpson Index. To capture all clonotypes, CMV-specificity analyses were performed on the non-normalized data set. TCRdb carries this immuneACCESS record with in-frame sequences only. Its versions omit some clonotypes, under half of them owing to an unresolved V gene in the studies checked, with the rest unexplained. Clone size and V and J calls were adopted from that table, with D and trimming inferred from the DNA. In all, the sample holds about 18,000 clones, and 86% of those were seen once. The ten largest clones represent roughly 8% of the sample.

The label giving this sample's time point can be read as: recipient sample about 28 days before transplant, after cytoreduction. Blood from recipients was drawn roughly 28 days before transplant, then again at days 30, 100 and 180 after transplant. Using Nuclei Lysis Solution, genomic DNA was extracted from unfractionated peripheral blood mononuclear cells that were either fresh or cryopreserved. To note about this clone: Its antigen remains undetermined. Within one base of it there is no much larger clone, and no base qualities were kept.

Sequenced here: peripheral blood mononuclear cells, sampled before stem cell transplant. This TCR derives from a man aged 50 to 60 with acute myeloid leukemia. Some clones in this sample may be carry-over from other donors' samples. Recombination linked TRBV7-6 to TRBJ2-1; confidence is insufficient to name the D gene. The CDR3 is CASSLSQVNNEQFF. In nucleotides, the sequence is TGTGCCAGCAGCCTCTCCCAGGTTAACAATGAGCAGTTCTTC.